A single sample is the source of the 2 T cell receptor beta chains below, sequenced in a study of T cell responses to AZD1222 COVID-19 vaccine. Profiling relied on immunoSEQ multiplex PCR, and the TCRdb table lists in-frame clones only, not all of them. Among some 120,000 clones listed, 80% to 90% were seen once. The input for sequencing was peripheral blood, taken 28 days after the second AZD1222 dose. The receptors shown here come from an adult who received the AZD1222 COVID-19 vaccine.

V is TRBV7-8 and J is TRBJ1-1, with no clear D. The length of the CDR3 is 12 residues. The germline V and J ends were trimmed by 5 bases and 6 bases, with 10 bases remaining between them. The germline gives CDR1 SGHVS, CDR2 FQNEAQ. CDR3 sequence reads: CASSPTRAEAFF. CDR3 bases: TGTGCCAGCAGCCCCACTAGGGCTGAAGCTTTCTTT.

The rearrangement links TRBV29-1 to TRBJ2-7, with 7 bases matching TRBD1. V lost 5 bases, J lost 2 bases, and 9 bases stayed unmatched. In germline, CDR1 is SQVTM, CDR2 ANQGSEA. The CDR3 is 14 residues long. The CDR3 nucleotides read TGCAGCGTTCTGTTGGACAGGAAACCCTACGAGCAGTACTTC. It is translated as CSVLLDRKPYEQYF.